What follows is one T cell receptor beta chain and its context. Its antigen is still unknown. The CDR3 totals 13 residues. The V gene lost 6 bases and the J gene lost 5 bases, with 17 bases spanning the gap. Germline-derived CDR1 and CDR2 are GTSNPN and SVGIG (reference sequence). The data belong to a study of T cell responses to AZD1222 COVID-19 vaccine. Study results and limitations: Females made up more of the donors, who were largely white British, and clonal diversity may have come out too low.

The repertoire was sequenced with immunoSEQ multiplex PCR; TCRdb's copy has only in-frame clones and lacks some. Of under 150,000 clones in the sample, around 94% were seen once. This chain connects TRBV30 to TRBJ2-7, with a possible D match to TRBD1 (6 bases). This TCR was recovered from an adult who received the AZD1222 COVID-19 vaccine. The specimen comprised peripheral blood, sampled 28 days after the second AZD1222 dose. CDR3 loop: CACSYRVVDEQYF. The CDR3 DNA reads as TGTGCCTGCAGCTACAGGGTAGTGGACGAGCAGTACTTC. Looking up the rest from reference TRBV30 and TRBJ2-7 gives the full variable domain: SQTIHQWPATLVQPVGSPLSLECTVEGTSNPNLYWYRQAAGRGLQLLFYSVGIGQISSEVPQNLSASRPQDRQFILSSKKLLLSDSGFYLCACSYRVVDEQYFGPGTRLTVT.